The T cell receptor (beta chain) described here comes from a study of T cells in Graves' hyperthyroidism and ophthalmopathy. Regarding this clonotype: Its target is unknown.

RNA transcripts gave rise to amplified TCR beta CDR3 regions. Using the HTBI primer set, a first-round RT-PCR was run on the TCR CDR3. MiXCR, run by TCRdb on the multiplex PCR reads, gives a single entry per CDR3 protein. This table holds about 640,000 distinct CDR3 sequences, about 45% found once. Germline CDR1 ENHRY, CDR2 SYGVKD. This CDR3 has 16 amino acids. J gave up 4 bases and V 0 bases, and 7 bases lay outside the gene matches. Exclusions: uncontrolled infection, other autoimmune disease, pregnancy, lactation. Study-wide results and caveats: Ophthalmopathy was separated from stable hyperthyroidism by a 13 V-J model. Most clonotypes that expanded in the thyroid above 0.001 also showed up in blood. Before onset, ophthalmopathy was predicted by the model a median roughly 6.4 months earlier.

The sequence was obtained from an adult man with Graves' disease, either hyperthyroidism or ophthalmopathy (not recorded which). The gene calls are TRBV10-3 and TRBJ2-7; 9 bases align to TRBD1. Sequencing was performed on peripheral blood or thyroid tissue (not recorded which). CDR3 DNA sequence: TGTGCCATCAGTGAGTCCGACAGGGGGACCTCTTACGAGCAGTACTTC. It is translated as CAISESDRGTSYEQYF.